This passage covers 14 T cell receptor beta chains from one sample sequenced in a study of graft-versus-host responses after intestinal transplantation. These receptors are not linked to any known antigen. Sequenced by immunoSEQ multiplex PCR; TCRdb stores in-frame clones only, minus some. The sample includes 25,000 to 35,000 clones, about 80% of them seen just once. Sequencing was performed on unstimulated CD8+ T cells sorted from spleen or lymph node cells, taken before intestinal transplant. These receptors were taken from a human donor who received an intestinal transplant.

This chain links TRBV5-4 with TRBJ2-2; 8 positions agree with TRBD2. This CDR3 has 16 residues. From germline, CDR1 is SGHNT and CDR2 YYREEE (reference sequence). The V segment lost 1 base and the J segment 4 bases; nucleotides outside the gene matches: 6. The DNA of the CDR3 is TGTGCCAGCAGCTTGTCCCCAGCGGGAGCCACCGGGGAGCTGTTTTTT. It translates to CASSLSPAGATGELFF.

The rearrangement links TRBV6-5 to TRBJ2-3, with D perhaps matching TRBD2 (6 bases). The CDR3 has 15 residues. Trimming took 6 bases from V and 2 from J, leaving 15 bases between them. Per germline, CDR1 MNHEY and CDR2 SVGAGI. CDR3 in DNA: TGTGCCAGCAGCCACCAGGGACTGACCACAGATACGCAGTATTTT. Translating gives CASSHQGLTTDTQYF.

The genes are TRBV1 and TRBJ1-1. TRBV1 is marked as a pseudogene. The CDR3 spans 16 residues. For the CDR3, the DNA is TGCACCAGCAGCCATTATCCACCCCAGGGAGGCACTGAAGCTTTCTTT. It specifies CTSSHYPPQGGTEAFF.

This clone ranks as medium-sized (0.01 to 0.1%). The CDR3 loop reads CASSMRVSWEQYF. The CDR3, as DNA: TGTGCCAGTAGCATGAGGGTATCGTGGGAGCAGTACTTC. The V and J genes are TRBV19 and TRBJ2-7, with a weak D call TRBD2 (5 bases). The CDR3 extends over 13 amino acids. Looked up from germline, CDR1 is LNHDA and CDR2 is SQIVND (reference sequence). Trimming pared 6 bases from V and 7 bases from J, leaving 16 bases between.

V and J are TRBV13 and TRBJ2-7, with TRBD2 matching 10 bases. V dropped 2 bases and J dropped 2; count of bases not matched to a gene: 3. Germline V gene sequence: CDR1 PRHDT, CDR2 FYEKMQ (reference sequence). The CDR3 sequence is 15 residues long. DNA for the CDR3: TGTGCCAGCAGCTTACGAGCGGGGGGGCCCTACGAGCAGTACTTC. Translating gives CASSLRAGGPYEQYF.

The J gene is TRBJ2-1, the V gene TRBV19; TRBD2 matches 7 bases. The CDR3 has 15 residues. J was trimmed by 4 bases and V by 1 base; bases with no gene match: 4. Germline V gene lookup returns CDR1 LNHDA and CDR2 SQIVND (reference sequence). The CDR3 spells CASSIVGGDYNEQFF. For the CDR3, the DNA is TGTGCCAGTAGTATAGTGGGGGGGGATTACAATGAGCAGTTCTTC.

V and J are TRBV7-9 and TRBJ2-1; weak D call: TRBD2 (5 bases). Germline assignment: CDR1 SEHNR and CDR2 FQNEAQ (reference sequence). Trimming shortened V by 3 bases and J by 9 bases, and 12 bases separated the two germline ends. The CDR3 runs 13 residues. The CDR3 bases are TGTGCCAGCAGCTTCGACTATGCCGTTGAGCAGTTCTTC. Translating gives CASSFDYAVEQFF. The variable domain in full, with the rest retrieved from reference TRBV7-9 and TRBJ2-1, is DTGVSQNPRHKITKRGQNVTFRCDPISEHNRLYWYRQTLGQGPEFLTYFQNEAQLEKSRLLSDRFSAERPKGSFSTLEIQRTEQGDSAMYLCASSFDYAVEQFFGPGTRLTVL.

The V gene is TRBV5-6, the J gene TRBJ2-5; the match to TRBD2 covers 7 bases. The CDR3 has 14 amino acids. V trimming: 0 bases; J trimming: 3 bases; junction bases outside the gene matches: 2. In germline, CDR1 is SGHDT, CDR2 YYEEEE. The CDR3 region has the DNA TGTGCCAGCAGCTTGGTACGGGGGGAAGAGACCCAGTACTTC. It yields the protein CASSLVRGEETQYF.

CDR3 nucleotide sequence: TGTGCCAGCAGTTACCTGACAGGGGTCTACAATGAGCAGTTCTTC. Its protein is CASSYLTGVYNEQFF. V is TRBV6-5 and J is TRBJ2-1, with 8 bases aligning to TRBD1. In germline, CDR1 is MNHEY, CDR2 SVGAGI. This CDR3 has 15 residues. After removal of 2 bases from V and 3 bases from J, the junction contained 3 bases not matched to a gene.

The count of this clone is one. Within the sample, other DNA sequences also encode this same CDR3. V gene TRBV28 combines with J gene TRBJ2-7; 10 bases align to TRBD1. V shed 5 bases and J 7 bases; nucleotides not matched to a gene: 11. This CDR3 comprises 15 residues. Germline V gene sequence: CDR1 MDHEN, CDR2 SYDVKM. The CDR3 protein is CASSPRQGAYWEQYF. The CDR3 DNA reads as TGTGCCAGCAGTCCTCGACAGGGGGCCTATTGGGAGCAGTACTTC.

This rearrangement joins TRBV19 to TRBJ2-1; a possible D gene is TRBD2 (5 bases). The CDR3 consists of 12 residues. Germline V gene lookup returns CDR1 LNHDA and CDR2 SQIVND (reference sequence). V lost 5 bases and J lost 7, with 9 bases in between. CDR3 nucleotide sequence: TGTGCCAGTAGTGTCACTAGTAATGAGCAGTTCTTC. Translation: CASSVTSNEQFF.

The chain combines TRBV10-3 with TRBJ2-5, with TRBD2 matching over 8 bases. J lost 1 base, V lost 2 bases, and 0 bases had no gene match. Per germline, CDR1 ENHRY and CDR2 SYGVKD. CDR3 length: 14 residues. CDR3 amino acids: CAISESGGQETQYF. The CDR3 nucleotides are TGTGCCATCAGTGAGAGCGGGGGCCAAGAGACCCAGTACTTC.

This clone was recorded only once. The chain is built from TRBV5-6 and TRBJ2-1, with D possibly being TRBD1 (5 bases). The germline CDR1 and CDR2 sequences are SGHDT and YYEEEE. This CDR3 is built from 14 residues. Trimming removed 2 bases at V and 3 bases at J, with 9 bases between. The chain's CDR3 is CASSLRQSYNEQFF. CDR3 nucleotides: TGTGCCAGCAGCTTAAGACAGAGCTACAATGAGCAGTTCTTC.

The V and J genes are TRBV6-6 and TRBJ2-7, with TRBD1 as a possible D gene (5 bases). Germline CDR1 MNHNY, CDR2 SVGAGI (reference sequence). CDR3 length equals 14 residues. V lost 2 bases and J 2 bases, leaving 10 bases between the germline ends. The CDR3 DNA reads TGTGCCAGCAGTTACGTCGACAGTCCCTACGAGCAGTACTTC. The encoded protein is CASSYVDSPYEQYF.